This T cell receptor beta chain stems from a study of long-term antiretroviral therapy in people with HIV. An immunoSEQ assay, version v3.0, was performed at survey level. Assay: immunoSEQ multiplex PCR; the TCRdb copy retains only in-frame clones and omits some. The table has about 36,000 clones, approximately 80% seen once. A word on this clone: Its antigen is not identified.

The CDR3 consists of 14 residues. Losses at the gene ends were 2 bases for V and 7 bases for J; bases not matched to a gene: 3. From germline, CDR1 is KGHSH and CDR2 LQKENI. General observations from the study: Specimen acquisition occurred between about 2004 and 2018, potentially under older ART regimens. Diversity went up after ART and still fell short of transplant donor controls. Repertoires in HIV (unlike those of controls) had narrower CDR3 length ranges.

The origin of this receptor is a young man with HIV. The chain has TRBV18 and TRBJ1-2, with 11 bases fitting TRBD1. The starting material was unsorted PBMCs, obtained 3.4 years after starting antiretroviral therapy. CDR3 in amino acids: CASSPGQGAGGYTF. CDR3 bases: TGTGCCAGCTCACCAGGACAGGGGGCAGGTGGCTACACCTTC.